This T cell receptor (beta chain) was identified in a study of cytomegalovirus exposure and HLA in healthy donors. Findings of the study overall: Cytomegalovirus association was assigned to around 150 TCR beta chains. Reports credit the classifier with highly specific, highly sensitive diagnosis of cytomegalovirus status. Rarity characterized most TCR sequences, yet some public TCRs appeared in many donors.

TCRdb's table, derived via immunoSEQ multiplex PCR, lists solely in-frame clones and lacks some. The data show more than 95,000 clones, with 80% to 90% seen just once and about 1.1% held by the top ten. Donors were drawn from the approximately 130-subject validation cohort, separate from the approximately 700-subject first cohort. A single count supports this clone. Its antigen remains unidentified. This CDR3 is built from 14 residues. Germline loops: CDR1 ENHRY, CDR2 SYGVKD. V dropped 5 bases and J dropped 1; count of bases not matched to a gene: 3. Sequenced sample: PBMCs. The chain recombines TRBV10-3 with TRBJ2-7, with 9 bases identical to TRBD1. This clonotype was obtained from a woman aged 18-29 years in good health and CMV-seronegative. Here the CDR3 reads CAISTGTGSYEQYF. As DNA, the CDR3 is TGTGCCATCAGTACCGGGACAGGGTCCTACGAGCAGTACTTC.